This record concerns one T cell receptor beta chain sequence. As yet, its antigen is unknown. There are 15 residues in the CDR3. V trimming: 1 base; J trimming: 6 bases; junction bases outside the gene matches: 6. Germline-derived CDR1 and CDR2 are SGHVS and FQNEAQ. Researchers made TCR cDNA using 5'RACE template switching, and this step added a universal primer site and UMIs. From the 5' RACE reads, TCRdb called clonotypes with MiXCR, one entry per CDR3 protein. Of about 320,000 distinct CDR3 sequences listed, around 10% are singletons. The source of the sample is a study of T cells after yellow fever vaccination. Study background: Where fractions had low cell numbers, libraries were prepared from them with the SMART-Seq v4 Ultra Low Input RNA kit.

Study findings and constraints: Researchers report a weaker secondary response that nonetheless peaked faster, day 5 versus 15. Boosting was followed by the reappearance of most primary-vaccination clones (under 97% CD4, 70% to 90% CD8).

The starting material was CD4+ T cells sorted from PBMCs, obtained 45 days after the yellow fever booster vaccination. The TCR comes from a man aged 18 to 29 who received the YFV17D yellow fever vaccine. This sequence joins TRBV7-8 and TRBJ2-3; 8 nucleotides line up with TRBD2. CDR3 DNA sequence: TGTGCCAGCAGCTTAGTGGCGCGGGGGGCGGATACGCAGTATTTT. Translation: CASSLVARGADTQYF.